This TCR beta chain was recorded in a study of PD-1 blockade in mismatch repair-deficient tumors. Study-wide results and caveats: After pembrolizumab, tumor-resident clones rose rapidly, then generally contracted before radiologic responses.

Assay: immunoSEQ multiplex PCR; the TCRdb copy retains only in-frame clones and omits some. The table shows roughly 110,000 clones, with more than 60% occurring only once. PCR or immunohistochemistry showed mismatch repair deficiency in every enrolled patient. As concerns this clone: Its matching antigen is unknown.

This receptor was taken from an adult with mismatch repair-deficient cancer. Sequenced here: peripheral blood, sampled 60 weeks after starting pembrolizumab.

CDR3 DNA: TGTGCCAGCTCCCGGGACAGGGACGACGAGCAGTACTTC. Its translation is CASSRDRDDEQYF. The V call is TRBV18, the J call TRBJ2-7; the match to TRBD1 covers 9 bases. The germline CDR1 and CDR2 sequences are KGHSH and LQKENI. The CDR3 has 13 residues. Germline trimming cut 6 bases from V and 5 bases from J; bases unmatched to any gene: 5.